The source of this TCR beta chain is a study of cytomegalovirus exposure and HLA in healthy donors. As for the study in general: The 550 to 700 first-cohort repertoires and the roughly 130 validation repertoires shared the same platform, a later analysis reported. Findings and limits, study-wide: Reported performance of the classifier showed diagnosis of cytomegalovirus status with high specificity and sensitivity.

V was pared by 0 bases and J by 9 bases, with 5 bases of the junction left unmatched. The CDR3 runs to 16 residues. Looked up from germline, CDR1 is LGHNA and CDR2 is YSLEER. TCRdb keeps only in-frame clones here, not all; method: immunoSEQ multiplex PCR. Among 150,000 or so clones listed, about 82% were seen once. Concerning this clone itself: The antigen is not known.

The chain links TRBV4-3 to TRBJ2-2, with 12 bases matching TRBD2. Sequenced input: PBMCs. This TCR came from a man aged 25 to 45 in good health and CMV-seropositive. CDR3 protein: CASSQEMTSGGRELFF. In DNA form, the CDR3 reads TGCGCCAGCAGCCAAGAAATGACTAGCGGGGGCCGGGAGCTGTTTTTT.